The clone carrying this T cell receptor (beta chain) appeared once. This sample is part of a study of cytomegalovirus exposure and HLA in healthy donors. Profiled with immunoSEQ multiplex PCR; TCRdb holds only in-frame clones, not every one. The repertoire consists of about 79,000 clones, with roughly 93% occurring once and the leading ten covering 3.6%. Germline assignment: CDR1 SGHNT and CDR2 YYREEE (reference sequence). This CDR3 spans 16 amino acids. V gave up 4 bases and J gave up 10 bases; unmatched junction bases: 13. The TCR comes from a woman between 25 and 40 years old in good health and CMV-seronegative. The chain joins TRBV5-4 to TRBJ1-6, with TRBD1 matching over 8 bases. Sequencing input: PBMCs. The CDR3: CASSGQRTGWMSPLHF. The CDR3 nucleotides are TGTGCCAGCAGCGGCCAACGGACAGGGTGGATGTCACCCCTCCACTTT.